Below are 31 T cell receptor beta chains sequenced from a single sample in a study of blood T cell repertoires in COVID-19. Assay used: immunoSEQ multiplex PCR; TCRdb lists only in-frame clones, some missing. The sample carries around 300,000 clones, about 87% recorded once. The specimen sequenced was PBMCs or T cells enriched from blood (not recorded which). These receptors were obtained from a woman between 45 and 65 years old who had recovered from COVID-19.

The rearrangement uses TRBV6-5 and TRBJ2-7, with D hard to call. V was shortened by 0 bases and J by 0 bases, with 12 bases between the two germline ends. Germline V gene lookup returns CDR1 MNHEY and CDR2 SVGAGI. CDR3 size: 16 residues. The DNA for the CDR3 is TGTGCCAGCAGTTACTCTGGGTCTAGTCCCTCCTACGAGCAGTACTTC. This codes for CASSYSGSSPSYEQYF.

V and J are TRBV19 and TRBJ1-4; no clear D gene. Germline CDR1 LNHDA, CDR2 SQIVND (reference sequence). V lost 7 bases and J lost 1, with 7 bases in between. CDR3 length: 13 amino acids. CDR3 DNA: TGTGCCAGTAAACGAGGAACTAATGAAAAACTGTTTTTT. Translating it yields CASKRGTNEKLFF.

The gene calls are TRBV6-5 and TRBJ2-3; the match to TRBD2 covers 10 bases. Germline V CDR1 and CDR2: MNHEY, SVGAGI. Losses at the gene ends were 3 bases for V and 9 bases for J; bases not matched to a gene: 9. This CDR3 is 15 amino acids long. CDR3 DNA: TGTGCCAGCAGTTATCTGGGACTAGCGATTGACACGCAGTATTTT. Translation gives CASSYLGLAIDTQYF.

The CDR3 sequence is CASSLQGIPEAFF. CDR3 sequence (DNA): TGTGCCAGCAGCCTACAGGGTATCCCTGAAGCTTTCTTT. The chain couples TRBV12-3 or TRBV12-4 to TRBJ1-1; D perhaps matches TRBD1 (6 bases). The CDR3 loop spans 13 amino acids. The V end lost 6 bases, the J end lost 6 bases, and 14 bases lay between the germline ends.

V usage is TRBV5-1 and J usage is TRBJ1-2, with D uncertain. Germline V lookup: CDR1 SGHRS, CDR2 YFSETQ. This CDR3 comprises 14 residues. V lost 4 bases and J 0 bases, leaving 10 bases between the germline ends. CDR3 DNA sequence: TGCGCCAGCAGCCTGGACGGAGCTAACTATGGCTACACCTTC. Translated: CASSLDGANYGYTF.

The chain carries TRBV3-1 (or the pseudogene TRBV3-2) and TRBJ2-1, with 12 bases lining up with TRBD2. The CDR3 runs 16 residues. The germline CDR1 and CDR2 sequences are LGHDT and YNNKEL (reference sequence). V trimming: 4 bases; J trimming: 8 bases; junction bases outside the gene matches: 9. The CDR3 nucleotides are TGTGCCAGCAGCCCAGCTAGCGGGAGGGCTCTGGATGAGCAGTTCTTC. This gives the protein CASSPASGRALDEQFF.

The V and J genes are TRBV7-9 and TRBJ1-4; maybe TRBD1 (5 bases). This CDR3 contains 15 residues. V lost 5 bases to trimming and J lost 4 bases, with 14 bases between them. Germline V gives CDR1 SEHNR, CDR2 FQNEAQ (reference sequence). The CDR3 sequence is CASSRGDGFNEKLFF. The CDR3 DNA is TGTGCCAGCAGCCGGGGGGACGGATTTAATGAAAAACTGTTTTTT.

V usage is TRBV6-5 and J usage is TRBJ2-7; perhaps TRBD1 as D (5 bases). Trimming cost V 11 bases and J 3 bases, with 20 bases left between them. The germline gives CDR1 MNHEY, CDR2 SVGAGI. The length of the CDR3 is 14 residues. CDR3 nucleotide sequence: TGTGCCTCCAAGGGGCAGGGTCGGAACTACGAGCAGTACTTC. Translation: CASKGQGRNYEQYF.

The rearrangement links TRBV14 to TRBJ1-1, with 9 bases identical to TRBD1. Germline values: CDR1 SGHDN, CDR2 FVKESK. With 8 bases clipped from V and 6 bases from J, the junction kept 7 bases outside the gene matches. The CDR3 extends over 13 amino acids. The CDR3 DNA reads TGTGCCAGCGGCAACAGGGGGCGTTCTGAAGCTTTCTTT. Translated, it gives CASGNRGRSEAFF.

This clone appeared once. The chain has TRBV15 and TRBJ2-5; 12 bases line up with TRBD1. This CDR3 spans 16 amino acids. V trimming: 5 bases; J trimming: 4 bases; junction bases outside the gene matches: 8. The germline gives CDR1 LNHNV, CDR2 YYDKDF (reference sequence). CDR3 bases: TGTGCCACCAGCCGAAAGGGACAGGGGGCACGAGAGACCCAGTACTTC. Protein sequence: CATSRKGQGARETQYF.

This chain connects TRBV7-2 to TRBJ2-7; 11 nucleotides agree with TRBD1. With V trimmed by 0 bases and J by 4 bases, 2 bases remained unmatched. Germline V gene sequence: CDR1 SGHTA, CDR2 FQGNSA. This CDR3 region has 15 residues. The CDR3 protein is CASSLARDRGYEQYF. For the CDR3, the DNA is TGTGCCAGCAGCTTAGCGCGGGACAGGGGGTACGAGCAGTACTTC.

This clone was recorded once. V and J are TRBV3-1 (or the pseudogene TRBV3-2) and TRBJ1-6, with TRBD1 matching over 10 bases. Germline V lookup: CDR1 LGHDT, CDR2 YNNKEL (reference sequence). V was clipped by 6 bases and J by 8 bases; unmatched bases: 4. There are 14 residues in the CDR3. The CDR3 reads CASRKGQGDSPLHF. In DNA, the CDR3 is TGTGCCAGCAGAAAAGGACAGGGGGATTCACCCCTCCACTTT.

The chain is built from TRBV28 and TRBJ2-7; no clear D. Trimming removed 6 bases from V and 3 bases from J, with 21 bases in between. The V gene's germline CDR1 is MDHEN and CDR2 SYDVKM. The CDR3 loop spans 16 amino acids. The CDR3 sequence: CASSQVVNPSYYEQYF. The CDR3 region has the DNA TGTGCCAGCAGCCAAGTAGTAAATCCTTCTTACTACGAGCAGTACTTC.

V gene TRBV30 combines with J gene TRBJ2-7, with TRBD1 matching 10 bases. The CDR3 sequence is 13 residues long. The germline gives CDR1 GTSNPN, CDR2 SVGIG (reference sequence). V lost 3 bases and J lost 12; bases outside the gene matches: 11. The CDR3 DNA sequence: TGTGCCTGGAGGACAGGGGGCGGTATTCGGCGGTACTTC. Its translation: CAWRTGGGIRRYF.

V usage is TRBV11-3 and J usage is TRBJ2-1, with TRBD1 identical over 8 bases. The CDR3 totals 15 residues. V lost 1 base, J lost 7 bases, and 6 bases stayed unmatched. Germline CDR1 reads SGHNT; CDR2 reads YENEEA. This CDR3 reads CASSLGVTGANEQFF. CDR3 in DNA: TGTGCCAGCAGCTTAGGTGTGACAGGGGCGAATGAGCAGTTCTTC.

V usage is TRBV2 and J usage is TRBJ2-3, with D possibly matching TRBD2 (5 bases). Germline V lookup: CDR1 SNHLY, CDR2 FYNNEI. The ends were cut back, 8 bases at V and 3 bases at J, with 9 bases in the middle. This CDR3 is 12 amino acids long. The CDR3 loop reads CASGWETDTQYF. CDR3 coding DNA: TGTGCCAGCGGCTGGGAGACAGATACGCAGTATTTT.

V usage is TRBV7-2 and J usage is TRBJ1-6; 10 bases map to TRBD1. This CDR3 is 15 amino acids long. Losses at the gene ends were 4 bases for V and 7 bases for J; bases not matched to a gene: 4. Per the germline V gene, CDR1 is SGHTA and CDR2 is FQGNSA. The CDR3 bases are TGTGCCAGCAGCTCGACAGGGGGCGACAATTCACCCCTCCACTTT. The encoded protein is CASSSTGGDNSPLHF.

The chain recombines TRBV11-2 with TRBJ2-1; the D is unclear. Germline V gene lookup returns CDR1 SGHAT and CDR2 FQNNGV. The V end was cut by 1 base, the J end by 4 bases, with 5 bases between. The CDR3 loop spans 13 amino acids. The CDR3, as DNA: TGTGCCAGCAGCTTAGGTAAATACAATGAGCAGTTCTTC. This translates into CASSLGKYNEQFF.

The chain has TRBV7-9 and TRBJ1-1; no definite D call. Trimming shortened V by 1 base and J by 13 bases, and 19 bases separated the two germline ends. From germline, CDR1 is SEHNR and CDR2 FQNEAQ (reference sequence). The CDR3 has 14 amino acids. The CDR3 DNA reads as TGTGCCAGCAGCTTAGTATCCACAACTCCTTCAGGTTTCTTT. It encodes CASSLVSTTPSGFF.

The chain couples TRBV28 to TRBJ2-1; 7 bases fit TRBD2. With 3 bases clipped from V and 4 bases from J, the junction kept 6 bases outside the gene matches. This CDR3 has 15 amino acids. The germline CDR1 and CDR2 sequences are MDHEN and SYDVKM. The CDR3 here is CASSFRGSRYNEQFF. The CDR3 DNA reads TGTGCCAGCAGTTTTCGCGGGAGCCGATACAATGAGCAGTTCTTC.

This sequence joins TRBV19 and TRBJ2-5, with D hard to call. V gave up 0 bases and J gave up 1 base, with 9 bases separating them. Per germline, CDR1 LNHDA and CDR2 SQIVND (reference sequence). The CDR3 runs 15 residues. The CDR3 here is CASSIDLSSQETQYF. The DNA of the CDR3 is TGTGCCAGTAGTATAGATCTCTCCAGCCAAGAGACCCAGTACTTC.

This clone was detected once. The chain employs TRBV27 and TRBJ1-4; 9 bases match TRBD1. The CDR3 has 16 amino acids. Per the germline V gene, CDR1 is MNHEY and CDR2 is SMNVEV (reference sequence). The junction had 10 bases not matched to a gene; V was cut back by 3 bases and J by 8 bases. CDR3 nucleotides: TGTGCCAGCAGTTTTAGCCGTCAGGGGACAGGGGAAAAACTGTTTTTT. Translation gives CASSFSRQGTGEKLFF.

This clone was recorded only once. This chain uses TRBV7-3 with TRBJ2-1, with D maybe TRBD2 (6 bases). CDR3 length equals 15 residues. V was shortened by 6 bases and J by 4 bases, with 16 bases between the two germline ends. CDR1 and CDR2 from the germline V gene are SGHTA and FQGTGA. CDR3 nucleotides: TGTGCCAGCAGTTATTCAAGCGGGCGATACAATGAGCAGTTCTTC. Protein sequence: CASSYSSGRYNEQFF.

This rearrangement joins TRBV30 to TRBJ1-1, with a tentative D call TRBD1 (6 bases). V was trimmed by 5 bases and J by 0 bases, leaving 16 bases between them. From germline, CDR1 is GTSNPN and CDR2 SVGIG (reference sequence). The CDR3 is 15 amino acids. As DNA, the CDR3 is TGTGCCTGGGGTGGAAGGACAGCTCTGAACACTGAAGCTTTCTTT. Its protein is CAWGGRTALNTEAFF.

A word on this clone: One junction end disagrees with the germline gene, perhaps due to a read error. V and J are TRBV3-1 (or the pseudogene TRBV3-2) and TRBJ2-1; D unclear. The germline gives CDR1 LGHDT, CDR2 YNNKEL (reference sequence). This CDR3 comprises 12 residues. CDR3 sequence: CASSQGSAPRVF. The CDR3 nucleotides are TGTGCCAGCAGCCAAGGCTCAGCTCCACGGGTCTTC.

This chain uses TRBV18 with TRBJ1-1; D unclear. V dropped 5 bases and J dropped 7 bases, with 8 bases sitting between them. Germline CDR1 KGHSH, CDR2 LQKENI. The CDR3 sequence is 11 residues long. CDR3: CASSGGGEAFF. CDR3 in DNA: TGTGCCAGCTCAGGTGGCGGTGAAGCTTTCTTT.

The V gene is TRBV28, the J gene TRBJ1-5, with 9 bases matching TRBD1. Germline CDR1 MDHEN, CDR2 SYDVKM. V was pared by 7 bases and J by 5 bases, with 9 bases of the junction left unmatched. The CDR3 has 15 residues. The CDR3 sequence: CASKPGQGVYQPQHF. The CDR3 DNA reads as TGTGCCAGCAAGCCGGGACAGGGCGTTTATCAGCCCCAGCATTTT.

CDR3 sequence: CASTRQGGKMNTEAFF. The CDR3, as DNA: TGTGCCAGCACTAGACAGGGGGGGAAGATGAACACTGAAGCTTTCTTT. V is TRBV2 and J is TRBJ1-1; 9 bases agree with TRBD1. Germline V lookup: CDR1 SNHLY, CDR2 FYNNEI. V dropped 7 bases and J dropped 0; count of bases not matched to a gene: 9. This CDR3 region has 16 residues.

CDR3 residues: CASSQGPAGAISNQPQHF. CDR3 bases: TGTGCCAGCAGTCAAGGGCCTGCAGGGGCTATTAGCAATCAGCCCCAGCATTTT. The chain is built from TRBV2 and TRBJ1-5, with D possibly being TRBD1 (6 bases). V lost 5 bases to trimming and J lost 0 bases, with 20 bases between them. Germline lookup yields CDR1 SNHLY and CDR2 FYNNEI. The CDR3 runs 18 residues.

This clone was observed once. Other DNA sequences within the sample encode an identical CDR3. CDR3 region: CASSPFSYEQYF. Written as DNA, the CDR3 is TGTGCCAGCAGCCCATTCTCCTACGAGCAGTACTTC. The chain joins TRBV7-2 to TRBJ2-7; D gene unclear. This CDR3 has 12 residues. Deletions cut 5 bases from V and 0 bases from J, with 5 bases between. CDR1 and CDR2 from the germline V gene are SGHTA and FQGNSA.

This chain connects TRBV6-2 or TRBV6-3 to TRBJ2-6; a possible D gene is TRBD2 (5 bases). This CDR3 is 16 amino acids long. Germline CDR1 MNHEY, CDR2 SVGEGT. V was shortened by 5 bases and J by 0 bases, with 11 bases between the two germline ends. CDR3: CASSTGRSSGANVLTF. The CDR3 bases are TGTGCCAGCAGTACGGGAAGAAGCTCTGGGGCCAACGTCCTGACTTTC.